Following are 11 T cell receptor beta chains from one sample sequenced in a study of CD8+CD57+ T cells in acquired aplastic anemia. Patients chosen for sequencing had CD8+CD57+ cells that had expanded, as shown by flow cytometry. For CDR3 and TCR beta VDJ profiling, genomic DNA was the template used. TCRdb re-called the reads with MiXCR, one entry per CDR3 protein. The top ten clones hold around 1.2% of a sample with about 290,000 distinct CDR3 sequences, approximately 60% of them seen once. Sequencing was done on a sample of sorted CD4+, CD8+, or CD8+CD57+ T cells (not recorded which) from PBMCs. The receptor set was obtained from a human donor with aplastic anemia.

This chain connects TRBV10-2 to TRBJ2-1; D not certain. The CDR3 has 12 residues. Germline-derived CDR1 and CDR2 are WSHSY and SAAADI. V was cut by 2 bases and J by 2 bases, with 1 base left in between. CDR3: CASSETYNEQFF. The CDR3 nucleotides read TGCGCCAGCAGTGAGACCTACAATGAGCAGTTCTTC.

This clonotype was seen repeatedly, ten times or more. This chain joins TRBV12-3 or TRBV12-4 and TRBJ2-3; the D call may be TRBD1 or TRBD2 (5 bases each). The CDR3 has 13 residues. V lost 9 bases to trimming and J lost 2 bases, with 12 bases between them. The CDR3 reads CASQPGPTDTQYF. The DNA of the CDR3 is TGTGCCAGTCAACCGGGACCCACAGATACGCAGTATTTT.

The genes are TRBV29-1 and TRBJ2-1; D possibly uses TRBD1 or TRBD2 (5 bases each). Trimming stripped 2 bases from V and 2 bases from J, with 7 bases between. CDR3 size: 13 residues. Germline V gives CDR1 SQVTM, CDR2 ANQGSEA. CDR3 residues: CSVERGPYNEQFF. The CDR3 DNA follows: TGCAGCGTTGAAAGGGGACCCTACAATGAGCAGTTCTTC.

The genes are TRBV10-3 and TRBJ2-1; no reliable D call. V was pared by 2 bases and J by 8 bases, with 4 bases between. Germline CDR1 and CDR2: ENHRY and SYGVKD. The CDR3 has 11 amino acids. The CDR3 DNA reads TGTGCCATCAGTGAGACCGATGAGCAGTTCTTC. It yields the protein CAISETDEQFF.

V gene TRBV29-1 combines with J gene TRBJ1-2; D call uncertain. CDR1 is SQVTM, CDR2 ANQGSEA, per germline. V was clipped by 4 bases and J by 8 bases, with 17 bases between them. The CDR3 length is 13 residues. The CDR3 is CSVVLPRSSGYTF. In DNA, the CDR3 is TGCAGCGTTGTACTCCCGCGATCATCCGGCTACACCTTC. The whole variable domain, filled in from reference TRBV29-1 and TRBJ1-2, reads SAVISQKPSRDICQRGTSLTIQCQVDSQVTMMFWYRQQPGQSLTLIATANQGSEATYESGFVIDKFPISRPNLTFSTLTVSNMSPEDSSIYLCSVVLPRSSGYTFGSGTRLTVV.

V gene TRBV5-1 combines with J gene TRBJ1-6; 7 bases line up with TRBD1. The CDR3 runs to 16 residues. V was clipped by 0 bases and J by 7 bases; unmatched bases: 7. Germline-derived CDR1 and CDR2 are SGHRS and YFSETQ. CDR3 residues: CASSLATTGTNSPLHF. The CDR3 DNA is TGCGCCAGCAGCTTGGCGACGACAGGGACGAATTCACCCCTCCACTTT.

Turning to this clonotype: The junction does not match germline at one end; this may be a read error. V and J are TRBV20-1 and TRBJ2-1; possibly TRBD1 for D (5 bases). CDR3 length: 15 residues. In germline, CDR1 is DFQATT, CDR2 SNEGSKA (reference sequence). CDR3 residues: CGARAWGDLKDEQFF. DNA of the CDR3: TGCGGTGCTAGAGCTTGGGGCGACCTAAAGGATGAGCAGTTCTTC.

The V call is TRBV2, the J call TRBJ2-7; 15 bases are shared with TRBD2. The CDR3 extends over 18 amino acids. V lost 3 bases to trimming and J lost 0 bases; unmatched junction nucleotides: 6. The germline V gene encodes CDR1 SNHLY and CDR2 FYNNEI. In DNA form, the CDR3 reads TGTGCCAGCAGTGATGGGACTAGCGGGGGGCCTAGCTCCTACGAGCAGTACTTC. Translating gives CASSDGTSGGPSSYEQYF. Full variable domain (missing parts from reference TRBV2 and TRBJ2-7): EPEVTQTPSHQVTQMGQEVILRCVPISNHLYFYWYRQILGQKVEFLVSFYNNEISEKSEIFDDQFSVERPDGSNFTLKIRSTKLEDSAMYFCASSDGTSGGPSSYEQYFGPGTRLTVT.

V and J are TRBV12-5 and TRBJ1-1; D gene ambiguous. The length of the CDR3 is 14 residues. Germline CDR1 LGHNT, CDR2 FRNRAP. V was trimmed by 7 bases and J by 4 bases, leaving 16 bases between them. The CDR3 region is CASAATTASTEAFF. In DNA form, the CDR3 reads TGTGCTAGTGCCGCCACAACAGCTAGCACTGAAGCTTTCTTT.

This clonotype was found many times. J is TRBJ1-2 and V is TRBV7-9; D may be TRBD1 (5 bases). The CDR3 covers 15 residues. Germline CDR1 SEHNR, CDR2 FQNEAQ (reference sequence). The V gene lost 0 bases and the J gene lost 4 bases, with 12 bases spanning the gap. CDR3 coding DNA: TGTGCCAGCAGCTTAGCGGGTCAGGGAGGCTATGGCTACACCTTC. It is translated as CASSLAGQGGYGYTF.

This clonotype was observed a few times. This chain links TRBV7-3 with TRBJ2-1; 8 bases map to TRBD1. Per the germline V gene, CDR1 is SGHTA and CDR2 is FQGTGA. V shed 5 bases, J shed 4 bases, and the junction held 7 bases outside the gene matches. This CDR3 comprises 15 residues. DNA of the CDR3: TGTGCCAGCAGCAGGAGACAGGGGATATACAATGAGCAGTTCTTC. Its protein is CASSRRQGIYNEQFF.